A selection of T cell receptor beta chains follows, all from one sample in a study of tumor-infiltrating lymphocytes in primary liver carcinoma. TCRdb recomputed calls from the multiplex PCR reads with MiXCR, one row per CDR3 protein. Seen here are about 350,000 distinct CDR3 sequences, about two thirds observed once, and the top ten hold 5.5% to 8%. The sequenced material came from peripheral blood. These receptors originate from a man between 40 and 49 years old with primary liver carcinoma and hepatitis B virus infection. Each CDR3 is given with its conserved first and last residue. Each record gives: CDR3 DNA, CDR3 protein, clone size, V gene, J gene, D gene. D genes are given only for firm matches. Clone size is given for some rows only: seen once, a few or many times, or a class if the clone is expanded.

TGTGCCAGCAGTCCCGAGGACAGGTCCTACGAGCAGTACTTC	CASSPEDRSYEQYF	many	TRBV6-6	TRBJ2-7	TRBD1
TGTGCCAGCAGTCGTGGACTAGCGGGAATTAATGAGCATTTCTTT	CASSRGLAGINEHFF	-	TRBV11-1	TRBJ2-1	TRBD2
TGTGCCAGCATCACGTCTAGCGGGGCAGATACGCAGTATTTT	CASITSSGADTQYF	-	TRBV11-2	TRBJ2-3	TRBD2
TGTGCCAGCAGCTTATGGGGACAGGGCCACTATGACTACACCTTC	CASSLWGQGHYDYTF	once	TRBV7-4	TRBJ1-2	TRBD1
TGCGCCAGCAGCTGCAAAGGAACCGGGGAGCTGTTTTTT	CASSCKGTGELFF	-	TRBV5-1	TRBJ2-2	-
TGTGCCAGCAGTCCACCCCAGGGCACTAACTATGGCTACACCTTC	CASSPPQGTNYGYTF	few	TRBV6-2/TRBV6-3	TRBJ1-2	-
TGTGCCAGCAGTTTCCCATATGACGAGCAGTACTTC	CASSFPYDEQYF	-	TRBV5-4	TRBJ2-7	-
TGCGCCAGCAGCCAACCTCAGGCAAACTATGGCTACACCTTC	CASSQPQANYGYTF	many	TRBV4-1	TRBJ1-2	-
TGTGCCAGCAGCTTCCGGACAGGGGGCAGCGAAAAACTGTTTTTT	CASSFRTGGSEKLFF	-	TRBV11-2	TRBJ1-4	TRBD1
TGTGCCGGCAGTTGGGTTGGCGGAGGACCCCGAGATTACGAGCAATACTTC	CAGSWVGGGPRDYEQYF	-	TRBV6-6	TRBJ2-7	-
TGTGCCAGCAGGCCTGACGGAGAGCAGTTCTTT	CASRPDGEQFF	few	TRBV11-2	TRBJ2-1	-
TGTGCCAGCACCTTAGAGGAGCGGAGAGGGGTAGAGACCCCGTACTTC	CASTLEERRGVETPYF	-	TRBV11-2	TRBJ2-5	-
TGTGCCAGCAGTGAAAGAGGAGGGGGGGACACTGAAGCTTTCTTT	CASSERGGGDTEAFF	few	TRBV6-1	TRBJ1-1	-
TGCGCCAGCAGCCCAGTTCGTGTGGGACAGGGAGTAATAAGGCAGTACTTC	CASSPVRVGQGVIRQYF	few	TRBV4-1	TRBJ2-7	TRBD1
TGCGCCAGCAGCGGGAGTTCCGGGGAGCTGTTTTTT	CASSGSSGELFF	few	TRBV5-1	TRBJ2-2	-
TGTGCCAGCAGTAGGGACAGGGGCTACCACGAGAAGTACTTC	CASSRDRGYHEKYF	-	TRBV6-5	TRBJ2-7	TRBD1
TGTGCCAGCAGCCGCGGGGGGCTGCCTAGGACAGATACGCAGTATTTT	CASSRGGLPRTDTQYF	-	TRBV11-2	TRBJ2-3	TRBD2
TGCGCTGCCGGGACCAGAGGTACGCAGTATTTT	CAAGTRGTQYF	-	TRBV10-2	TRBJ2-3	-
TGTGCCAGCAGCCCGGCGGTTGGTGCAGGGTCGACTGAAGCTTTCTTT	CASSPAVGAGSTEAFF	many	TRBV5-4	TRBJ1-1	-
TGTGCCAGCAGCGCCCTGGGACACGGGGGCTCCTATGGCTTCACCTTC	CASSALGHGGSYGFTF	-	TRBV11-1	TRBJ1-2	-
TGTGCCAGCAGTGCGCGACCGATAGCGGGAGAGGGATACGAGCAGTACTTC	CASSARPIAGEGYEQYF	many	TRBV6-2/TRBV6-3	TRBJ2-7	TRBD2
TGTGCCAACAGCTTAGGTGTAGCGGCAAGCTCCTACAATGAGCAGTTCTTC	CANSLGVAASSYNEQFF	-	TRBV11-3	TRBJ2-1	-
TGTGCCAGCAGTTTAGCGGGAGCCTCAAATGAGCAGCTCTTC	CASSLAGASNEQLF	-	TRBV6-6	TRBJ2-1	TRBD2
TGTGCCAGCAGCATGTGGTCTGGGGCCAACGTCCCGACTTTC	CASSMWSGANVPTF	few	TRBV5-5	TRBJ2-6	-
TGTGCCAGCAGCTTCGCCGCCCCCTACAATGAGCAGTTCTTC	CASSFAAPYNEQFF	-	TRBV11-3	TRBJ2-1	-
TGTGCCAGTAGCCCACAGGGACTCCCCCAAGAGACCCAGTACTTC	CASSPQGLPQETQYF	-	TRBV19	TRBJ2-5	-
TGTGCCAGCAGCCTCGGCGAGACTCTACCCTACGAGCAGTACTTC	CASSLGETLPYEQYF	-	TRBV11-2	TRBJ2-7	-
TGTGCCAGCAGTTTCCCGGGTGGGGAGCAGTTCTTC	CASSFPGGEQFF	-	TRBV11-2	TRBJ2-1	-
TGCGCCAGCAGCTTAGGAACCTCTGGAAACACCATATATTTT	CASSLGTSGNTIYF	few	TRBV5-1	TRBJ1-3	-
TGTACCATCAGCTTAGAGTCAGGGATCTCTGGCGAGCAGTACTTC	CTISLESGISGEQYF	-	TRBV11-2	TRBJ2-7	-
TGTGCCAGCAGTGGGACAGGGGAGACCCAGTACTTC	CASSGTGETQYF	-	TRBV28	TRBJ2-5	TRBD1
TGCGCCAGCAGCCAAGGGTGGGCAGGGCGTTACAGCGAGCAGTACTTC	CASSQGWAGRYSEQYF	many	TRBV4-1	TRBJ2-7	-
TGCGCCAGCAGCTCGTGGATTAGCGGGAATCCAGAGACCCAGTACTTC	CASSSWISGNPETQYF	-	TRBV5-1	TRBJ2-5	TRBD2
TGTGCCAGCAGCTCTACGACAGAACTGAACATTCAGTACTTC	CASSSTTELNIQYF	few	TRBV7-9	TRBJ2-4	-
TGTGCCAGCAGTGACTCCACCTTAGCGGGACTGTACAGTGAGCAGTTCTTC	CASSDSTLAGLYSEQFF	-	TRBV6-4	TRBJ2-1	TRBD2
TGTGCCAGCAGTTACGGACGTACGGGACAGGGGACTTTCTTT	CASSYGRTGQGTFF	many	TRBV6-5	TRBJ1-1	TRBD1
TGTGCCAGCAACCAAGTGTTTGGGACTAGCGGGACCCACGAGCAGTACTTC	CASNQVFGTSGTHEQYF	-	TRBV4-2	TRBJ2-7	TRBD2